This is a list of T cell receptor beta chains from one sample in a study of T cell responses to AZD1222 COVID-19 vaccine. Assay: immunoSEQ multiplex PCR; the TCRdb copy retains only in-frame clones and omits some. The table has about 150,000 clones, around 90% seen once. Sequenced material: peripheral blood, taken on day 0 of AZD1222 vaccination. Receptors were obtained from an adult in good health. Each CDR3 is given with its conserved first and last residue. A D gene is named only where the DNA matches it firmly. Size tells how often a clone was seen (once, few, many) or the class of an expanded clone, and some rows leave it out.

v_call: TRBV5-1; d_call: -; j_call: TRBJ1-2; clone_size: many; cdr3_aa: CASSLNGHLYGYTF; cdr3_nt: TGCGCCAGCAGCTTAAATGGACACCTCTATGGCTACACCTTC
v_call: TRBV30; d_call: -; j_call: TRBJ1-6; clone_size: -; cdr3_aa: CAGGSSPLHF; cdr3_nt: TGTGCCGGGGGGAGTTCACCCCTCCACTTT
v_call: TRBV15; d_call: -; j_call: TRBJ1-4; clone_size: -; cdr3_aa: CATSRDPGEKLFF; cdr3_nt: TGTGCCACCAGCAGAGATCCAGGAGAAAAACTGTTTTTT
v_call: TRBV18; d_call: TRBD2; j_call: TRBJ2-2; clone_size: -; cdr3_aa: CASSREGLANTGELFF; cdr3_nt: TGTGCCAGCTCTCGGGAGGGACTAGCGAACACCGGGGAGCTGTTTTTT
v_call: TRBV9; d_call: -; j_call: TRBJ2-1; clone_size: once; cdr3_aa: CASSVEPHSYNEQFF; cdr3_nt: TGTGCCAGCAGCGTAGAACCACACTCCTACAATGAGCAGTTCTTC
v_call: TRBV3-1/TRBV3-2; d_call: -; j_call: TRBJ2-7; clone_size: -; cdr3_aa: CASSPAHEQYF; cdr3_nt: TGTGCCAGCAGCCCAGCTCACGAGCAGTACTTC
v_call: TRBV5-1; d_call: TRBD2; j_call: TRBJ2-6; clone_size: -; cdr3_aa: CASSWATSNSGANVLTF; cdr3_nt: TGCGCCAGCAGCTGGGCGACTAGCAACTCTGGGGCCAACGTCCTGACTTTC
v_call: TRBV29-1; d_call: -; j_call: TRBJ1-1; clone_size: -; cdr3_aa: CSGSGISNTEAFF; cdr3_nt: TGCAGCGGGTCGGGGATCTCGAACACTGAAGCTTTCTTT
v_call: TRBV10-3; d_call: -; j_call: TRBJ1-1; clone_size: -; cdr3_aa: CAISGAGTEAFF; cdr3_nt: TGTGCCATCAGTGGGGCGGGCACTGAAGCTTTCTTT
v_call: TRBV28; d_call: TRBD1; j_call: TRBJ1-5; clone_size: -; cdr3_aa: CASTGQGNQPQHF; cdr3_nt: TGTGCCAGCACGGGACAGGGGAATCAGCCCCAGCATTTT
v_call: TRBV4-3; d_call: -; j_call: TRBJ1-1; clone_size: -; cdr3_aa: CASSQGENTEAFF; cdr3_nt: TGCGCCAGCAGCCAAGGAGAGAACACTGAAGCTTTCTTT
v_call: TRBV7-6; d_call: -; j_call: TRBJ2-5; clone_size: -; cdr3_aa: CASSLLESGALETQYF; cdr3_nt: TGTGCCAGCAGCTTATTGGAGTCAGGAGCTTTGGAGACCCAGTACTTC
v_call: TRBV18; d_call: TRBD1; j_call: TRBJ2-6; clone_size: -; cdr3_aa: CASSHRQDRGGANVLTF; cdr3_nt: TGTGCCAGCTCACACCGCCAAGACAGGGGTGGGGCCAACGTCCTGACTTTC
v_call: TRBV11-3; d_call: TRBD2; j_call: TRBJ2-3; clone_size: -; cdr3_aa: CASSLGASGMTDTQYF; cdr3_nt: TGTGCCAGCAGCTTAGGGGCTAGCGGGATGACAGATACGCAGTATTTT
v_call: TRBV19; d_call: -; j_call: TRBJ1-5; clone_size: -; cdr3_aa: CASSIWEKQPQHF; cdr3_nt: TGTGCCAGTAGTATTTGGGAAAAGCAGCCCCAGCATTTT
v_call: TRBV28; d_call: TRBD2; j_call: TRBJ2-1; clone_size: -; cdr3_aa: CASSRLPGTTYNEQFF; cdr3_nt: TGTGCCAGCAGCCGGTTGCCCGGGACTACTTACAATGAGCAGTTCTTC
v_call: TRBV6-2/TRBV6-3; d_call: -; j_call: TRBJ2-3; clone_size: -; cdr3_aa: CASSYRSGSVTDTQYF; cdr3_nt: TGTGCCAGCAGTTACAGATCGGGGAGCGTCACAGATACGCAGTATTTT
v_call: TRBV28; d_call: -; j_call: TRBJ2-1; clone_size: -; cdr3_aa: CASSLPSGVNEQFF; cdr3_nt: TGTGCCAGCAGTTTACCCTCCGGGGTTAATGAGCAGTTCTTC
v_call: TRBV11-2; d_call: TRBD2; j_call: TRBJ2-1; clone_size: -; cdr3_aa: CASSLMGLAEGEQFF; cdr3_nt: TGTGCCAGCAGCTTAATGGGACTAGCGGAGGGTGAGCAGTTCTTC
v_call: TRBV30; d_call: -; j_call: TRBJ2-3; clone_size: -; cdr3_aa: CAWSPGGDTQYF; cdr3_nt: TGTGCCTGGAGCCCCGGGGGAGATACGCAGTATTTT
v_call: TRBV6-5; d_call: -; j_call: TRBJ1-1; clone_size: -; cdr3_aa: CASSLTGRNTEAFF; cdr3_nt: TGTGCCAGCAGTTTGACCGGGAGAAACACTGAAGCTTTCTTT
v_call: TRBV5-6; d_call: -; j_call: TRBJ1-6; clone_size: -; cdr3_aa: CASSLDRNSPLHF; cdr3_nt: TGTGCCAGCAGCTTGGACAGAAATTCACCCCTCCACTTT
v_call: TRBV18; d_call: TRBD2; j_call: TRBJ2-1; clone_size: -; cdr3_aa: CASSPQTSGFKYNEQFF; cdr3_nt: TGTGCCAGCTCACCCCAGACTAGCGGCTTTAAGTACAATGAGCAGTTCTTC
v_call: TRBV7-2; d_call: TRBD2; j_call: TRBJ2-7; clone_size: few; cdr3_aa: CASSLEWTSGSKYF; cdr3_nt: TGTGCCAGCAGCTTAGAATGGACTAGCGGATCGAAGTACTTC
v_call: TRBV19; d_call: -; j_call: TRBJ1-1; clone_size: -; cdr3_aa: CASTPGSETEAFF; cdr3_nt: TGTGCCAGTACGCCAGGGAGCGAAACTGAAGCTTTCTTT
v_call: TRBV27; d_call: -; j_call: TRBJ2-7; clone_size: -; cdr3_aa: CASSLGETYEQYF; cdr3_nt: TGTGCCAGCAGTTTGGGGGAGACCTACGAGCAGTACTTC
v_call: TRBV27; d_call: -; j_call: TRBJ2-2; clone_size: -; cdr3_aa: CASSLDNTGELFF; cdr3_nt: TGTGCCAGCAGTTTAGACAACACCGGGGAGCTGTTTTTT
v_call: TRBV19; d_call: -; j_call: TRBJ2-5; clone_size: few; cdr3_aa: CASSIRLGDGPQYF; cdr3_nt: TGTGCCAGTAGTATCCGGTTGGGCGATGGTCCCCAGTACTTC
v_call: TRBV24-1; d_call: -; j_call: TRBJ2-1; clone_size: -; cdr3_aa: CATSGGYHNEQFF; cdr3_nt: TGTGCCACCAGTGGAGGGTACCACAATGAGCAGTTCTTC
v_call: TRBV28; d_call: TRBD1; j_call: TRBJ1-5; clone_size: -; cdr3_aa: CASQLGQGNQPQHF; cdr3_nt: TGTGCCAGTCAGCTGGGACAGGGCAATCAGCCCCAGCATTTT
v_call: TRBV6-2/TRBV6-3; d_call: -; j_call: TRBJ1-2; clone_size: -; cdr3_aa: CASSPLQGSRMNYGYTF; cdr3_nt: TGTGCCAGCAGTCCCCTCCAGGGAAGTAGGATGAACTATGGCTACACCTTC
v_call: TRBV4-3; d_call: -; j_call: TRBJ2-7; clone_size: -; cdr3_aa: CASSQDQGGGTYEQYF; cdr3_nt: TGCGCCAGCAGCCAAGACCAGGGCGGAGGAACCTACGAGCAGTACTTC
v_call: TRBV6-6; d_call: -; j_call: TRBJ2-6; clone_size: -; cdr3_aa: CASSYSALSGANVLTF; cdr3_nt: TGTGCCAGCAGTTACTCAGCGCTCTCTGGGGCCAACGTCCTGACTTTC
v_call: TRBV3-1/TRBV3-2; d_call: -; j_call: TRBJ2-7; clone_size: once; cdr3_aa: CASSQARGTVRYEQYF; cdr3_nt: TGTGCCAGCAGCCAAGCGCGTGGCACCGTAAGATACGAGCAGTACTTC
v_call: TRBV11-3; d_call: TRBD2; j_call: TRBJ2-1; clone_size: -; cdr3_aa: CASSLGLAGNNEQFF; cdr3_nt: TGTGCCAGCAGTTTGGGACTAGCGGGAAACAATGAGCAGTTCTTC
v_call: TRBV30; d_call: -; j_call: TRBJ1-5; clone_size: -; cdr3_aa: CAWSAGPGQPQHF; cdr3_nt: TGTGCCTGGAGTGCAGGTCCGGGACAGCCCCAGCATTTT
v_call: TRBV12-3/TRBV12-4; d_call: -; j_call: TRBJ1-4; clone_size: once; cdr3_aa: CASSTLAVSRLFF; cdr3_nt: TGTGCCAGCAGCACCTTGGCGGTCTCGAGGCTGTTTTTT
v_call: TRBV25-1; d_call: -; j_call: TRBJ2-3; clone_size: -; cdr3_aa: CASSWSTDTQYF; cdr3_nt: TGTGCCAGCAGTTGGAGTACAGATACGCAGTATTTT
v_call: TRBV10-3; d_call: TRBD1; j_call: TRBJ2-3; clone_size: -; cdr3_aa: CATRDSNTDTQYF; cdr3_nt: TGTGCCACCAGGGACAGCAACACAGATACGCAGTATTTT
v_call: TRBV28; d_call: -; j_call: TRBJ2-6; clone_size: -; cdr3_aa: CASSQASSGANVLTF; cdr3_nt: TGTGCCAGCAGCCAGGCCAGCTCTGGGGCCAACGTCCTGACTTTC
v_call: TRBV21-1; d_call: -; j_call: TRBJ1-2; clone_size: -; cdr3_aa: CASLTGATPSVYGYTF; cdr3_nt: TGTGCCAGCTTAACAGGGGCCACCCCTTCAGTCTATGGCTACACCTTC
v_call: TRBV3-1/TRBV3-2; d_call: TRBD1; j_call: TRBJ1-5; clone_size: -; cdr3_aa: CASSLGVDRGKPQHF; cdr3_nt: TGTGCCAGCAGCCTAGGGGTGGACAGGGGAAAGCCCCAGCATTTT
v_call: TRBV4-3; d_call: -; j_call: TRBJ2-1; clone_size: -; cdr3_aa: CASSQEIYGGTSYNEQFF; cdr3_nt: TGCGCCAGCAGCCAAGAAATATACGGGGGAACCTCCTACAATGAGCAGTTCTTC
v_call: TRBV28; d_call: TRBD2; j_call: TRBJ2-5; clone_size: -; cdr3_aa: CASSTTSGRQETQYF; cdr3_nt: TGTGCCAGCAGCACGACTAGCGGAAGGCAAGAGACCCAGTACTTC
v_call: TRBV6-2/TRBV6-3; d_call: TRBD2; j_call: TRBJ2-4; clone_size: -; cdr3_aa: CASRPWGSGRANIQYF; cdr3_nt: TGTGCCAGCAGACCTTGGGGCAGCGGGAGGGCAAACATTCAGTACTTC
v_call: TRBV28; d_call: -; j_call: TRBJ1-4; clone_size: -; cdr3_aa: CASSSGQNEKLFF; cdr3_nt: TGTGCCAGCAGCAGCGGGCAAAATGAAAAACTGTTTTTT
v_call: TRBV5-4; d_call: -; j_call: TRBJ1-5; clone_size: -; cdr3_aa: CASSFGPGSGNQPQHF; cdr3_nt: -